Presented here are 14 T cell receptor beta chains from one specimen sequenced in a study of beta chain features in type 1 diabetes. Reverse transcribing all isolated RNA meant expressed TCRB transcripts were sequenced. The method was immunoSEQ multiplex PCR; TCRdb's version includes in-frame clones alone and lacks a portion of them. The data hold roughly 120,000 clones, with 30% to 50% observed a single time. The sequencing input was stem cell memory CD4+ T cells from blood. These receptors all come from a woman aged 18-29 years in good health.

In its sample, this clone was seen a few times. The rearrangement joins TRBV2 to TRBJ2-2; TRBD2 might be the D (5 bases). CDR1 is SNHLY and CDR2 is FYNNEI in the germline V gene. The CDR3 runs 16 residues. Deletions cut 0 bases from V and 6 bases from J, with 14 bases between. The CDR3 reads CASSEARRGLAGELFF. CDR3 sequence (DNA): TGTGCCAGCAGTGAAGCCCGTCGGGGATTGGCCGGGGAGCTGTTTTTT.

This clone appeared a few times. The chain uses TRBV10-3 and TRBJ2-1; D might be TRBD2 (5 bases). Trimming shortened V by 0 bases and J by 4 bases, and 10 bases separated the two germline ends. CDR1 is ENHRY and CDR2 is SYGVKD in the germline V gene. The CDR3 is 15 amino acids. Here the CDR3 reads CAISESQRRYNEQFF. CDR3 in DNA: TGTGCCATCAGTGAGTCCCAGCGGAGGTACAATGAGCAGTTCTTC.

This clone was counted a few times. The chain employs TRBV9 and TRBJ2-1; no firm D call. The CDR3 runs to 13 residues. The germline CDR1 and CDR2 sequences are SGDLS and YYNGEE. With 0 bases removed from V and 9 bases from J, the gap between germline ends came to 10 bases. The CDR3 DNA sequence: TGTGCCAGCAGCGTAGCAGACAAGGCTGAGCAGTTCTTC. This encodes CASSVADKAEQFF. The full variable domain, its missing parts supplied by reference TRBV9 and TRBJ2-1, is DSGVTQTPKHLITATGQRVTLRCSPRSGDLSVYWYQQSLDQGLQFLIQYYNGEERAKGNILERFSAQQFPDLHSELNLSSLELGDSALYFCASSVADKAEQFFGPGTRLTVL.

V usage is TRBV28 and J usage is TRBJ2-1; the match to TRBD1 covers 7 bases. V lost 4 bases, J lost 4 bases, and 4 bases stayed unmatched. Germline CDR1 reads MDHEN; CDR2 reads SYDVKM. CDR3 length equals 14 residues. CDR3 DNA: TGTGCCAGCAGTTCGGGACAGCATTACAATGAGCAGTTCTTC. This encodes CASSSGQHYNEQFF. The complete variable domain, with remaining parts taken from reference TRBV28 and TRBJ2-1, reads DVKVTQSSRYLVKRTGEKVFLECVQDMDHENMFWYRQDPGLGLRLIYFSYDVKMKEKGDIPEGYSVSREKKERFSLILESASTNQTSMYLCASSSGQHYNEQFFGPGTRLTVL.

This clone was counted many times. The chain couples TRBV29-1 to TRBJ2-7; no firm D call. The germline V and J ends were trimmed by 1 base and 6 bases, with 10 bases remaining between them. Germline V gene lookup returns CDR1 SQVTM and CDR2 ANQGSEA. The CDR3 consists of 12 residues. The CDR3 protein is CSVEGSAREQYF. CDR3 in DNA: TGCAGCGTTGAAGGGTCCGCGCGCGAGCAGTACTTC.

This chain connects TRBV27 to TRBJ2-3; weak D call: TRBD2 (6 bases). Germline loops: CDR1 MNHEY, CDR2 SMNVEV (reference sequence). The germline V and J ends were trimmed by 1 base and 1 base, with 12 bases remaining between them. CDR3 size: 16 residues. DNA of the CDR3: TGTGCCAGCAGTTTATGGGGTTCTAGCGGCACAGATACGCAGTATTTT. Translation gives CASSLWGSSGTDTQYF.

The gene calls are TRBV7-3 and TRBJ2-7; 8 nucleotides align to TRBD2. The CDR3 is 17 amino acids. Germline CDR1 reads SGHTA; CDR2 reads FQGTGA. With 2 bases clipped from V and 2 bases from J, the junction kept 11 bases outside the gene matches. CDR3 residues: CASSLAPSGSGPYEQYF. CDR3 coding DNA: TGTGCCAGCAGCTTAGCGCCGAGCGGGAGTGGCCCCTACGAGCAGTACTTC.

V is TRBV7-2 and J is TRBJ2-1, with 12 bases that match TRBD2. Per the germline V gene, CDR1 is SGHTA and CDR2 is FQGNSA. The V gene end was trimmed by 4 bases and the J gene end by 6 bases; junction bases not matched to a gene: 4. This CDR3 is built from 15 residues. The CDR3 here is CASSSGLAGSNEQFF. The CDR3 DNA sequence: TGTGCCAGCAGCTCCGGACTAGCGGGATCCAATGAGCAGTTCTTC.

This clone was seen more than once but under ten times. The rearrangement joins TRBV5-6 to TRBJ1-2; D is possibly TRBD1 (5 bases). V was cut by 3 bases and J by 0 bases, with 6 bases left in between. Germline loops: CDR1 SGHDT, CDR2 YYEEEE. The CDR3 totals 13 residues. CDR3 sequence reads: CASSWTSNYGYTF. The CDR3, as DNA: TGTGCCAGCAGCTGGACATCTAACTATGGCTACACCTTC.

There are a few counts of this clone. This chain connects TRBV19 to TRBJ2-1; unclear D gene. The germline gives CDR1 LNHDA, CDR2 SQIVND (reference sequence). The V and J ends lost 1 base and 6 bases respectively, with 13 bases between them. The CDR3 is made up of 15 amino acids. The CDR3 nucleotides read TGTGCCAGTAGTATAGCCGGTTCCACCGGCAATGAGCAGTTCTTC. Protein sequence: CASSIAGSTGNEQFF. Together with reference TRBV19 and TRBJ2-1, the CDR3 gives the full variable domain: DGGITQSPKYLFRKEGQNVTLSCEQNLNHDAMYWYRQDPGQGLRLIYYSQIVNDFQKGDIAEGYSVSREKKESFPLTVTSAQKNPTAFYLCASSIAGSTGNEQFFGPGTRLTVL.

Only a few counts were recorded for this clone. V gene TRBV7-9 combines with J gene TRBJ1-4; 7 bases agree with TRBD1. This CDR3 has 16 residues. V was pared by 5 bases and J by 4 bases, with 10 bases of the junction left unmatched. Per the germline V gene, CDR1 is SEHNR and CDR2 is FQNEAQ (reference sequence). The CDR3 bases are TGTGCCAGCAGCCCTACCGGACAGGCTGGTAATGAAAAACTGTTTTTT. Amino acid sequence: CASSPTGQAGNEKLFF.

This clone was detected only once. In nucleotides, the CDR3 is TGTGCCAGCAGAGCCCGGACGGGAGCGTCCCTTGACTATGGCTACACCTTC. It encodes CASRARTGASLDYGYTF. The chain combines TRBV6-4 with TRBJ1-2; D remains unclear. V lost 6 bases and J 3 bases, leaving 23 bases between the germline ends. In germline, CDR1 is MRHNA, CDR2 SNTAGT. This CDR3 spans 17 amino acids.

This sequence joins TRBV6-6 and TRBJ1-5; the match to TRBD1 covers 9 bases. Per germline, CDR1 MNHNY and CDR2 SVGAGI (reference sequence). Unmatched junction bases numbered 7, after V lost 7 bases and J lost 0 bases. This CDR3 is 16 amino acids long. The CDR3: CASNFLGQGSNQPQHF. The CDR3 coding sequence is TGTGCCAGCAATTTCCTGGGACAGGGTAGCAATCAGCCCCAGCATTTT.

The rearrangement links TRBV6-5 to TRBJ1-1; D possibly corresponds to TRBD1 (5 bases). Trimming removed 6 bases from V and 2 bases from J, with 7 bases in between. CDR1 MNHEY and CDR2 SVGAGI come from the germline V gene. The CDR3 covers 12 residues. The CDR3 sequence is CASSQGNTEAFF. The CDR3 DNA sequence: TGTGCCAGCAGCCAGGGAAACACTGAAGCTTTCTTT.